Sequencing of this TCR beta chain was carried out in a study of control samples from healthy donors and cancer patients. Profiling relied on immunoSEQ multiplex PCR, and the TCRdb table lists in-frame clones only, not all of them. The sample holds around 27,000 clones, approximately 85% seen once. Germline V gene lookup returns CDR1 MDHEN and CDR2 SYDVKM. The CDR3 spans 14 residues. V was trimmed by 2 bases and J by 4 bases, leaving 11 bases between them. Sequences were obtained from PBMCs. This chain links TRBV28 with TRBJ1-1; weak D call: TRBD1 (5 bases). The clonotype comes from a woman aged 60 to 75 with head and neck cancer. The CDR3 here is CASSLPGLLTEAFF. CDR3 nucleotide sequence: TGTGCCAGCAGTTTACCGGGGCTCCTCACTGAAGCTTTCTTT.